These T cell receptor beta chains were read from a single sample in a study of T cell responses to AZD1222 COVID-19 vaccine. Generated by immunoSEQ multiplex PCR, the TCRdb table keeps only in-frame clones and is missing some. The profile covers 150,000 to 200,000 clones, with more than 75% appearing a single time and approximately 26% taken by the ten largest. Here the sequenced sample was peripheral blood, taken 28 days after the second AZD1222 dose. The receptors here all came from an adult who received the AZD1222 COVID-19 vaccine. CDR3s include the opening cysteine and the closing phenylalanine or tryptophan. The D gene is left open where the match is weak.

TRBV4-2,TRBD2,CASSHGRAGEWRQETQYF
TRBV24-1,TRBD2,CATSDMTSENTGELFF
TRBV7-2,TRBD2,CASSADSGRGYEQYF
TRBV7-2,NA,CASSFSDRRNTEAFF
TRBV3-1/TRBV3-2,NA,CASREGTRYSF
TRBV5-3,TRBD1,CARSFRDRVSGYTF
TRBV7-3,NA,CASSFPQGQTLGNTIYF
TRBV29-1,TRBD1,CSVDQGAGEKLFF
TRBV10-3,TRBD1,CAISESRAGGAQPQHF
TRBV30,TRBD2,CAWSGTTYEQYF
TRBV6-2/TRBV6-3,TRBD1,CASSTTGGGQPQHF
TRBV5-4,NA,CASSLVHLNQPQHF
TRBV27,NA,CASSLTGQSSNQPQHF
TRBV7-8,NA,CASRTLSSYEQYF
TRBV5-4,TRBD2,CASSHGLAGGSSYEQYF
TRBV6-4,NA,CASSGGEGTEAFF
TRBV27,TRBD1,CASSLPGTGAKDTQYF
TRBV4-3,NA,CASSQDWRADTQYF
TRBV28,TRBD2,CASSLPGTSGEETQYF
TRBV5-3,TRBD2,CARRRRLAEGRYF
TRBV28,NA,CASSWGQLYGYTF
TRBV18,TRBD2,CASSGGAGSNTGELFF
TRBV9,TRBD2,CASSVLPGLTAEQYF
TRBV5-1,TRBD2,CASGRAALSSGSSYEQYF
TRBV24-1,NA,CATRETSNTGELFF
TRBV24-1,TRBD2,CATSRTSGDHNEQFF
TRBV19,TRBD1,CASSTPGGSANTEAFF
TRBV4-3,NA,CASSREGPLTYNEQFF
TRBV5-1,NA,CASSWGSGNTDTQYF
TRBV30,TRBD2,CAWSVVGGSYEQYF
TRBV7-3,NA,CASSSGAYGYTF
TRBV3-1/TRBV3-2,NA,CASSLVGHGDYEQYF
TRBV2,TRBD1,CASSGGQGIAYEQYF
TRBV30,TRBD2,CAWSRLAGVNEQFF
TRBV7-6,TRBD1,CASSRGTGETTEAFF
TRBV3-1/TRBV3-2,NA,CASSQDVWETQYF
TRBV10-3,NA,CAIRGSLSDTQYF
TRBV11-2,NA,CASSLDRDTQYF
TRBV19,TRBD2,CASSKSSGRAGNIQYF
TRBV12-3/TRBV12-4,NA,CASSLFERPAFF
TRBV9,NA,CASSVGSTNSPLHF
TRBV5-1,NA,CASSLTGLGPDTQYF
TRBV7-2,NA,CASSRSGQGVETQYF
TRBV7-9,NA,CASSLKGGSPLHF
TRBV19,NA,CASSIGRRVDQPQHF
TRBV4-3,NA,CASSQDSGRTGELFF
TRBV2,TRBD2,CASSAASGSYNEQFF
TRBV7-2,NA,CASSPSGYSYEQYF
TRBV6-2/TRBV6-3,NA,CASSPTSQATNEKLFF
TRBV7-2,NA,CASSPRGSKPMNTEAFF
TRBV11-3,TRBD1,CASSSGTGGEQYF
TRBV27,NA,CASGGKMTSYYEQYF
TRBV28,NA,CASPPPTGVSSYNEQFF
TRBV7-2,TRBD1,CASSVDRVNTEAFF
TRBV7-2,TRBD1,CASSPRTGMLYGYTF